Listed here is a single T cell receptor beta chain. Its antigen remains undetermined. Base qualities are not provided; no much larger clone lies one nucleotide away. Each collaborating institution followed its own protocols to collect whole blood in K2EDTA tubes. Collaborator samples were shipped for TCRbeta analysis as frozen whole blood, isolated PBMCs, or DNA extracted from either sample type. These data are taken from a study of blood T cell repertoires in COVID-19 (dated by TCRdb to the early 2020s). A note on the overall study: Collaborator samples came from the United States, Italy and Spain and covered acute and convalescent phases of COVID-19. The material from the prospective study consisted of cDNA or gDNA derived from T cells, B-cell-depleted T cells, or PBMCs. Subjects who had been exposed to COVID-19, were actively infected with it, or had recovered from it provided the deeply sampled blood TCRbeta repertoires that made up the dataset. The repertoires were released in a freely available public database meant as a resource for research on the immune response to SARS-CoV-2. Samples came from the ongoing ImmuneRACE study (first 160 participants) plus 1,254 subjects from 6 global collaborators. A de-identified subject ID, COVID-19 status, age in years and sex were almost always included in the sample metadata. Where available, HLA class I and class II types were taken from metadata supplied by the sample provider and were not determined by assay-based typing.

CDR3 length: 15 amino acids, cysteine to phenylalanine. Of the read, only the CDR3 DNA is kept; its 45 bases are in frame from base 1. CDR1 SGHTA and CDR2 FQGNSA were looked up in the germline V gene. V lost 3 bases and J lost 0 bases, and the count of bases not matched to a germline gene is 1. Beyond this particular receptor, the publication reports: How much clinical and demographic metadata was included differed by source and by participant, and the metadata was provided uncurated.

TCRbeta CDR3 regions were amplified from genomic DNA using the immunoSEQ Assay, a bias-controlled multiplex PCR. On the study's bioinformatics: The number of nucleated cells in each sample was estimated by amplification of reference gene primers within the assay. To quantify the absolute abundance of each unique TCRbeta CDR3 rearrangement, sequence reads were collapsed and filtered. Productive Simpson clonality was computed per sample as the square root of Simpson's diversity index over productive rearrangements. The table comes from immuneACCESS by way of TCRdb, which keeps in-frame sequences with V and J called. Part of the clones is missing from these tables; in studies checked, under half for an unresolved V gene and the rest for unknown reasons. V and J calls and clone size are copied from that table; D and trimming were computed from the DNA. This sample has tens of thousands of clones in its table, and more than 70% of those were observed once. The ten largest account for around 17% of the sample.

The rearrangement joined TRBV7-2 to TRBJ2-2; the central 7 bases match TRBD1. This TCR came from a human donor in a cohort sampled during active COVID-19. Sequencing used peripheral blood. The DNA sequence is given as TGTGCCAGCAGCTTGGGACAGACGAACACCGGGGAGCTGTTTTTT. It translates to CASSLGQTNTGELFF. The full variable domain, with segments outside the CDR3 supplied by the reference TRBV7-2 and TRBJ2-2 proteins, appears as GAGVSQSPSNKVTEKGKDVELRCDPISGHTALYWYRQSLGQGLEFLIYFQGNSAPDKSGLPSDRFSAERTGGSVSTLTIQRTQQEDSAVYLCASSLGQTNTGELFFGEGSRLTVL.